One TCR beta chain is described in this entry. The authors ran a second PCR of about 7 to 12 cycles using a sample-barcoded 5' primer and a J-beta primer mix. TCRdb re-derived calls from the 5' RACE reads in MiXCR, one entry per CDR3 protein. Here the sample spans 550,000 to 600,000 distinct CDR3 sequences, less than 60% being singletons. This record comes from a study of blood T cells in healthy people across ages. The V and J ends lost 1 base and 8 bases, in that order; junction bases with no gene match: 1. The CDR3 totals 13 residues. The germline V gene encodes CDR1 SGHTA and CDR2 FQGNSA. Sequencing was done on a sample of blood. The chain links TRBV7-2 to TRBJ1-4, with 7 bases fitting TRBD1. This clonotype was sampled from an elderly man in good health. CDR3 sequence reads: CASSLVQGEKLFF. DNA for the CDR3: TGTGCCAGCAGCTTAGTACAGGGGGAAAAACTGTTTTTT.